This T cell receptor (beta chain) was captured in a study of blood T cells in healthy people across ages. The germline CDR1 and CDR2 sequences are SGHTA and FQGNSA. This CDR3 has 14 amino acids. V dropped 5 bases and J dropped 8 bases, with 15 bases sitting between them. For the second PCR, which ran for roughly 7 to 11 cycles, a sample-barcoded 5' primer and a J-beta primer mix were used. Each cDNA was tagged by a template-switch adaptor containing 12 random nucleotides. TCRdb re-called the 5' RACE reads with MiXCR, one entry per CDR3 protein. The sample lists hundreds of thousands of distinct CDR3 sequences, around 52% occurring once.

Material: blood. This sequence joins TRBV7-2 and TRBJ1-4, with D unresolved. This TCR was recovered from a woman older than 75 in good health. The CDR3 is CASSRSSVGEKLFF. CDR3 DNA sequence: TGTGCCAGCAGCCGTTCCTCGGTGGGGGAAAAACTGTTTTTT.